This entry is about one T cell receptor beta chain. What it binds is not known. A junction boundary mismatches the germline segment, possibly from a read error. The sample belongs to a study of tumor-infiltrating lymphocytes in primary liver carcinoma. Joint extraction of RNA and DNA used roughly 18-34 mg of bulk tissue that was unsorted. Samples came from superior, inferior, lateral poles and tumor centre. Starting from 500 ng of total RNA, TCR beta cDNA was produced with a primer in the constant region. Sequencing libraries for TCR beta derived from three nested multiplex PCR rounds that used slightly modified ARM-PCR. The two initial PCR rounds, approximately 10 cycles each, used TRBV1-TRBV30 forward and C-beta reverse primers. TCRdb analysed the multiplex PCR reads with MiXCR anew, one entry per CDR3 protein. Seen here are more than 75,000 distinct CDR3 sequences, around 70% observed once, and the top ten hold just under 20%.

Germline-derived CDR1 and CDR2 are SGDLS and YYNGEE. The CDR3 covers 12 residues. Regarding the study as a whole: Appearing in all five tumor regions was true of only about 7-25% of top clones.

The chain recombines TRBV9 with TRBJ2-5; D may be TRBD1 (5 bases). This TCR was sampled from a man aged 35 to 55 with primary liver carcinoma and hepatitis B virus infection. Sequenced material: liver tumor tissue from sampling region 1. Sample subset: tumor region T1, superior pole. As DNA, the CDR3 is TGTGCCAGCAGCCCTGACAGTAGGACCCGGTACTTC. Its translation is CASSPDSRTRYF.